This T cell receptor (beta chain) was profiled in a study of blood T cell repertoires in COVID-19. The authors' processing: The assay estimated nucleated cells by amplifying reference gene primers. The data were produced by immunoSEQ multiplex PCR, yet TCRdb's version contains in-frame clones alone and is incomplete. V and J calls and clone size are copied from that table; D and trimming were computed from the DNA. The table lists around 260,000 clones, roughly 90% of them singletons. CDR1 and CDR2 (germline): SNHLY, FYNNEI. This CDR3 region has 19 residues. V dropped 6 bases and J dropped 5; count of bases not matched to a gene: 16.

The sequence derives from a woman under 40 with COVID-19, enrolled during active disease. Sequenced input: peripheral blood. The rearrangement uses TRBV2 and TRBJ2-7, with TRBD2 matching over 16 bases. Written as DNA, the CDR3 is TGTGCCAGCAGAGCCCCCGGGACTAGCGGGAGGGCCGGGATCCACGAGCAGTACTTC. It encodes CASRAPGTSGRAGIHEQYF.